This entry describes one T cell receptor beta chain. Its antigen remains undetermined. The sample holds no much larger clone one base away, and base qualities are not on file. This entry belongs to a study of identical twins (dated by TCRdb to 2016 to 2017). About the full investigation: TCR alpha and beta repertoires from monozygotic twins, unrelated adults of various ages and cord blood were deep-sequenced to test whether fetal clonotypes persist. To rule out contamination, the twin experiments were replicated at different times with different library preparation protocols.

Points the paper makes about the study in general: Abundant cord blood beta clonotypes carried fewer insertions; young adult naive repertoires showed a weaker similar trend, while memory repertoires showed none. Compared with coincidental sharing between unrelated individuals, an excess of low generation-probability sequences was observed among out-of-frame TCR alpha sequences shared between twins. In monozygotic twins, recombination models systematically underestimated out-of-frame TCR alpha sharing, but the models matched the sharing seen between unrelated individuals. The excess sharing between twins in beta out-of-frame sequences was weaker because fewer shared sequences reduced the signal-to-noise ratio. Conclusions relied on cross-sectional statistical analysis, since the same donors could not be followed over many years. Zero-insertion analyses could be partly confounded by invariant T cells such as MAIT and iNKT, although diverse VJ usage argued against such confounding for most clonotypes.

All donors were healthy Caucasians. The researchers also sequenced three unrelated adults who were not twins: a male aged 18 to 29, a male aged 50 to 59, and a female aged 50 to 59. Using Miltenyi CD45RO+ enrichment and human naive T-cell isolation kits, memory (CD45RO+) and naive T cells were isolated from PBMC. Library construction relied on 5' RACE. The reads were generated on an Illumina HiSeq 2000. A universal primer binding site was added through template switching, and the final cDNA carried a unique molecular identifier so that TCR cDNA molecules could be counted accurately. First-strand cDNA for TCR alpha and beta chains was synthesized from specific primers in the conserved constant-segment region. To control for contamination, every cDNA library was double barcoded, receiving both a SMART-Mk sample barcode and Illumina barcodes. TruSeq adapter sequences and Illumina sample barcodes were added in two successive PCR steps. Sequencing of the TCR alpha and beta cDNA libraries was done on the Illumina HiSeq platform using custom primers. On the authors' methods: Unique molecular identifiers were extracted from raw reads with MiGEC, and CDR3 positions were determined with MiXCR. For each individual, recombination models were inferred using an EM algorithm with the repgenHMM and IGoR tools. Shared clonotype analysis was performed with the tcR package in R, normalizing sharing by the product of cloneset sizes. To study raw recombination free of thymic and clonal selection effects, out-of-frame nonproductive sequences were analyzed. The public reads were run again by TCRdb, first through fastp at Q25 and then through MiXCR, and only productive beta chains were kept. Every distinct CDR3 protein forms one entry, paired with its most common genes and DNA. The V and J calls come from TCRdb's annotation, not from the publication. The sample contains roughly 690,000 distinct CDR3 sequences, approximately 6.1% of them found a single time. In total, the top ten clones hold under 2% of the sample.

The CDR3 contains 16 residues, cysteine and phenylalanine counted. Just the 48-base CDR3 DNA is kept, in frame starting at base 1. CDR1 and CDR2 (SGHTA, FQGNSA) derive from the germline V gene. Trimming costs V 2 bases and J 0 bases, and their ends lie 12 bases apart. This TCR derives from a man between 18 and 29 years old in good health. Sample: naive T cells sorted from blood. This specimen's cell subset or site label, interpreted: cells isolated with a human naive T-cell isolation kit. The V and J segments used are TRBV7-2 and TRBJ2-3; TRBD2 is perhaps the D gene, given 6 matching bases. The CDR3 region: CASSLPQGLSTDTQYF. The DNA sequence is as follows: TGTGCCAGCAGCTTACCCCAGGGACTTAGCACAGATACGCAGTATTTT.